This T cell receptor (beta chain) was observed in a study of T cells after somatic rescue of genetic block. The V gene end was trimmed by 3 bases and the J gene end by 2 bases; junction bases not matched to a gene: 9. Germline V gene data show CDR1 as KGHSH and CDR2 as LQKENI. The CDR3 contains 16 residues. Generated by immunoSEQ multiplex PCR, the TCRdb table keeps only in-frame clones and is missing some. The sample lists around 64,000 clones, about 90% occurring once. The sequence came from a man aged 35 to 55. J is TRBJ1-1 and V is TRBV18; 7 bases align to TRBD1. Sequenced sample: peripheral blood mononuclear cells (PBMCs). In nucleotides, the CDR3 is TGTGCCAGCTCACCGTCTACGGGACAGATAAACACTGAAGCTTTCTTT. Amino acids: CASSPSTGQINTEAFF.